This TCR beta chain was sequenced in a study of molecular identifiers for immune sequencing clone quantification. The study, taken as a whole, reports: Clones above 20 RNA copies held over 98% of effector molecules, under 1% in naive cells.

The CDR3 loop spans 15 amino acids. V lost 8 bases to trimming and J lost 2 bases, with 18 bases between them. This clonotype was seen at least ten times. The antigen is not known. TCRdb reprocessed the PCR reads via MiXCR and lists one record per CDR3 protein. The table has 60,000 to 70,000 distinct CDR3 sequences, around a sixth seen once; the top ten hold approximately 1.5%. The material sequenced was naive CD8+ T cells from blood, with Jurkat cell RNA spiked in. Subset meaning: FACS-sorted CD8+CD4-CCR7+CD45RA+ naive T cells. The receptor was isolated from a human donor in good health. Some libraries in this study had Jurkat cell RNA spiked in. The V call is TRBV23-1, the J call TRBJ1-2; D gene uncertain. TRBV23-1 is an open reading frame whose function is uncertain. The CDR3 region is CASSRRREGNYGYTF. In DNA form, the CDR3 reads TGCGCCAGCTCCCGGAGGAGGGAAGGGAACTATGGCTACACCTTC.